The sequence of this TCR beta chain was determined in a study of shared clonotypes between healthy human individuals. About the research overall: Donors had three CD4 naive, three CD4 memory, two CD8 naive and one CD8 memory plate apiece. General observations from the study: Limitation of the genetic and exposure-history diversity represented came from the few donors.

The CDR3 totals 14 residues. CDR1 is SGHKS and CDR2 is YYEKEE in the germline V gene (reference sequence). Trimming cost V 2 bases and J 4 bases; bases outside gene matches: 4. Concerning this clone: Antigen specificity is unknown.

Sorted-subset replicate PCRs used 150 to 200 ng of genomic DNA. This amount corresponded to 30,000 to 35,000 T cell genomes. Original analysis: Junction-only sequences without quality scores were provided by ImmunoSEQ, so filtering was different. TCRdb's table, derived via immunoSEQ multiplex PCR, lists solely in-frame clones and lacks some. V and J calls and clone size are those listed in that table; D and trimming were worked out from the DNA. The data contain roughly 2 million clones, approximately 94% of them singletons. The V gene is TRBV5-5, the J gene TRBJ1-2, with 8 bases identical to TRBD1. The sample taken for sequencing was naive CD4+ T cells sorted from blood. The sample's subset: CD45RA+ positively selected. The sequence was obtained from a man aged 18 to 29 in good health. CDR3 coding DNA: TGTGCCAGCAGCTTCATAGACAGGGGCTATGGCTACACCTTC. Its translation is CASSFIDRGYGYTF.